The 15 T cell receptor beta chains reported below all come from one sample, sequenced in a study of T cells in localized non-small cell lung cancer (dated by TCRdb to about 2020). Receptors were amplified or captured by the immunoSEQ multiplex PCR assay. TCRdb took this table from immuneACCESS and kept in-frame rearrangements with V and J called. Such tables lack part of the clones; where checked against another copy, unresolved V genes explain under half of the gap, and the rest is unexplained. The sample profile shows 30,000 to 40,000 clones; roughly four fifths of them were found once. The ten most abundant clones make up around 15% of the sample. The source material was peripheral blood, sampled before any cancer treatment. The receptors come from a male donor older than 55 with stage III squamous cell lung carcinoma.

The rearrangement joins TRBV5-4 to TRBJ1-1; D gene unclear. The CDR3 consists of 13 residues. The germline V gene encodes CDR1 SGHNT and CDR2 YYREEE (reference sequence). V was pared by 4 bases and J by 1 base, with 8 bases between. This chain's CDR3 is CASSPTPNTEAFF. The CDR3 coding sequence is TGTGCCAGCAGCCCTACACCGAACACTGAAGCTTTCTTT.

The rearrangement links TRBV5-1 to TRBJ2-1; 8 bases fit TRBD2. The CDR3 is 15 amino acids. V was clipped by 1 base and J by 10 bases; unmatched bases: 10. Germline CDR1 SGHRS, CDR2 YFSETQ. This CDR3 reads CASSLLSGREGEQFF. As DNA, the CDR3 is TGCGCCAGCAGCTTGTTGTCAGGCCGGGAGGGGGAGCAGTTCTTC.

In its sample, this clone was seen a few times. The chain employs TRBV4-1 and TRBJ2-4; D ambiguous. Trimming cost V 6 bases and J 7 bases, with 13 bases left between them. Germline assignment: CDR1 MGHRA and CDR2 YSYEKL. The length of the CDR3 is 13 residues. CDR3 sequence reads: CASSSVGLNIQYF. CDR3 DNA sequence: TGCGCCAGCAGTTCGGTAGGGCTCAACATTCAGTACTTC.

As concerns this clone: The same CDR3 is also encoded by other DNA sequences in this sample. The J gene is TRBJ2-2, the V gene TRBV6-5; D gene uncertain. CDR1 and CDR2 (germline): MNHEY, SVGAGI. CDR3 length: 15 amino acids. V was pared by 0 bases and J by 2 bases, with 7 bases between. Here the CDR3 DNA reads TGTGCCAGCAGTTACTCCCAGACCAACACCGGGGAGCTGTTTTTT. Translation gives CASSYSQTNTGELFF.

V usage is TRBV7-2 and J usage is TRBJ2-2; D is undetermined. This CDR3 has 14 residues. Trimming removed 1 base at V and 1 base at J, with 4 bases between. CDR1 SGHTA and CDR2 FQGNSA come from the germline V gene. The CDR3 DNA reads TGTGCCAGCAGCTTAGGAGGGAACACCGGGGAGCTGTTTTTT. This gives the protein CASSLGGNTGELFF.

The chain carries TRBV7-2 and TRBJ2-2; no clear D gene. Deletions cut 4 bases from V and 4 bases from J, with 4 bases between. The germline gives CDR1 SGHTA, CDR2 FQGNSA. The CDR3 consists of 12 residues. CDR3 sequence reads: CASSYRTGELFF. CDR3 nucleotides: TGTGCCAGCAGCTACCGCACCGGGGAGCTGTTTTTT.

This sequence joins TRBV12-5 and TRBJ2-1; TRBD2 agrees at 7 bases. This CDR3 spans 17 amino acids. CDR1 and CDR2 from the germline V gene are LGHNT and FRNRAP. After removal of 0 bases from V and 0 bases from J, the junction contained 5 bases not matched to a gene. CDR3 sequence (DNA): TGTGCTAGTGGTTTGGTACTCGGGACTACCTCCTACAATGAGCAGTTCTTC. Its translation: CASGLVLGTTSYNEQFF.

V usage is TRBV11-2 and J usage is TRBJ2-5, with D uncertain. There are 12 residues in the CDR3. Germline loops: CDR1 SGHAT, CDR2 FQNNGV. With 2 bases removed from V and 5 bases from J, the gap between germline ends came to 6 bases. CDR3 residues: CASSLSDETQYF. CDR3 in DNA: TGTGCCAGCAGCTTAAGTGACGAGACCCAGTACTTC.

This chain uses TRBV12-5 with TRBJ2-7, with 7 bases matching TRBD1. Germline V gene data show CDR1 as LGHNT and CDR2 as FRNRAP. With V trimmed by 1 base and J by 1 base, 10 bases remained unmatched. The CDR3 has 17 amino acids. The CDR3 nucleotides read TGTGCTAGTGGTTTGGGGGCCGGGACAGTGCTTTCCTACGAGCAGTACTTC. It codes for CASGLGAGTVLSYEQYF.

The rearrangement links TRBV2 to TRBJ2-2, with TRBD2 as a possible D gene (6 bases). The CDR3 has 14 residues. The V end lost 4 bases, the J end lost 2 bases, and 8 bases lay between the germline ends. Per the germline V gene, CDR1 is SNHLY and CDR2 is FYNNEI. The CDR3 region is CASSAGGNTGELFF. CDR3 bases: TGTGCCAGCAGTGCCGGGGGAAACACCGGGGAGCTGTTTTTT.

The V gene is TRBV9, the J gene TRBJ1-1; 9 nucleotides align to TRBD1. CDR1 SGDLS and CDR2 YYNGEE come from the germline V gene. This CDR3 has 15 amino acids. V lost 3 bases to trimming and J lost 8 bases; unmatched junction nucleotides: 11. The CDR3 region has the DNA TGTGCCAGCAGCGCAACAGGGGGCTGGGTCCTCGAAGCTTTCTTT. It specifies CASSATGGWVLEAFF.

The chain couples TRBV11-2 to TRBJ2-1, with D tentatively TRBD2 (6 bases). Germline V gives CDR1 SGHAT, CDR2 FQNNGV. The germline V and J ends were trimmed by 1 base and 3 bases, with 7 bases remaining between them. There are 14 residues in the CDR3. CDR3 loop: CASSLAGLYNEQFF. The CDR3 DNA is TGTGCCAGCAGCTTAGCGGGACTCTACAATGAGCAGTTCTTC.

This clone is a singleton in its sample. The genes are TRBV30 and TRBJ1-4; 8 bases fit TRBD1. With 1 base clipped from V and 5 bases from J, the junction kept 0 bases outside the gene matches. The CDR3 runs to 13 residues. Per germline, CDR1 GTSNPN and CDR2 SVGIG (reference sequence). CDR3 amino acids: CAWSGTGNEKLFF. CDR3 DNA sequence: TGTGCCTGGAGTGGGACAGGGAATGAAAAACTGTTTTTT.

This chain joins TRBV5-1 and TRBJ2-1; 11 bases map to TRBD2. The CDR3 loop spans 15 amino acids. Germline V gene lookup returns CDR1 SGHRS and CDR2 YFSETQ. With 0 bases clipped from V and 8 bases from J, the junction kept 4 bases outside the gene matches. CDR3 sequence (DNA): TGCGCCAGCAGCTTGGGTAGCGGGAGGGCGGATGAGCAGTTCTTC. Protein sequence: CASSLGSGRADEQFF.

The count of this clone is one. The chain combines TRBV2 with TRBJ2-3; no definite D call. Trimming took 0 bases from V and 5 from J, leaving 0 bases between them. The CDR3 runs to 11 residues. Per germline, CDR1 SNHLY and CDR2 FYNNEI. DNA of the CDR3: TGTGCCAGCAGTGAAGCAGATACGCAGTATTTT. Translating gives CASSEADTQYF.